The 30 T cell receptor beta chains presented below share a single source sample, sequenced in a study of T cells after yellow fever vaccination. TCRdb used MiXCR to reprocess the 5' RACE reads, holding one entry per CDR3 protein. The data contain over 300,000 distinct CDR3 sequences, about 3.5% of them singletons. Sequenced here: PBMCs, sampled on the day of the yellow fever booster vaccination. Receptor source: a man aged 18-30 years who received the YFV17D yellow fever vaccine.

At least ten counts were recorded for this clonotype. CDR3 sequence: CASSTGQGATEAFF. The CDR3 DNA sequence: TGCGCCAGCAGCACCGGACAGGGGGCCACTGAAGCTTTCTTT. V is TRBV5-1 and J is TRBJ1-1; 11 bases line up with TRBD1. From germline, CDR1 is SGHRS and CDR2 YFSETQ. J gave up 4 bases and V 4 bases, and 3 bases lay outside the gene matches. The length of the CDR3 is 14 residues.

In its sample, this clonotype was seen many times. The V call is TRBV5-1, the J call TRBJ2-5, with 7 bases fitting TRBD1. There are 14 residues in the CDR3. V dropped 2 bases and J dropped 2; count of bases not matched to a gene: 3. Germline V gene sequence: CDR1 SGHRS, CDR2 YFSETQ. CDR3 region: CASSLQGLQETQYF. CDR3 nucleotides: TGCGCCAGCAGCTTACAGGGGTTACAAGAGACCCAGTACTTC.

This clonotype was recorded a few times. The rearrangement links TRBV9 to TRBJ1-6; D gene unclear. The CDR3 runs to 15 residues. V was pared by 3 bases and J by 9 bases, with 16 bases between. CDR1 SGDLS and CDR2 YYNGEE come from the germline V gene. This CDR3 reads CASSELGGGASPLHF. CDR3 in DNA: TGTGCCAGCAGCGAGTTGGGCGGAGGCGCTTCACCCCTCCACTTT.

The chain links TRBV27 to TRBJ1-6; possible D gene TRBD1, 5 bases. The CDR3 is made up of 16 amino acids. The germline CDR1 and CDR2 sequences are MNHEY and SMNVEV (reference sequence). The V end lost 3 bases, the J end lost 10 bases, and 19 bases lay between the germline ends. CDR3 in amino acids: CASSLRWDPIISPLHF. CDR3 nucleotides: TGTGCCAGCAGTTTGCGTTGGGACCCTATAATCTCACCCCTCCACTTT.

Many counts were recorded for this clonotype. The DNA for the CDR3 is TGCGCCAGCAGCCCACCAGGGGTGATAAACATTCAGTACTTC. It is translated as CASSPPGVINIQYF. The chain is built from TRBV5-1 and TRBJ2-4; a weak D match, TRBD1 (6 bases). CDR3 length: 14 residues. Germline CDR1 reads SGHRS; CDR2 reads YFSETQ. Between the trimmed V and J ends, which lost 4 bases and 6 bases, there was a span of 14 bases. Full variable domain (remainder filled in from reference TRBV5-1 and TRBJ2-4): KAGVTQTPRYLIKTRGQQVTLSCSPISGHRSVSWYQQTPGQGLQFLFEYFSETQRNKGNFPGRFSGRQFSNSRSEMNVSTLELGDSALYLCASSPPGVINIQYFGAGTRLSVL.

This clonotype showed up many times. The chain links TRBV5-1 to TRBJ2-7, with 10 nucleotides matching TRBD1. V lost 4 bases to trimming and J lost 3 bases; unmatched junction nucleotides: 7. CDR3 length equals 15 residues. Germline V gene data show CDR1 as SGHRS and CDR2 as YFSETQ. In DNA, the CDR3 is TGCGCCAGCAGCGCCGGGACAGGGGTTCACTACGAGCAGTACTTC. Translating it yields CASSAGTGVHYEQYF.

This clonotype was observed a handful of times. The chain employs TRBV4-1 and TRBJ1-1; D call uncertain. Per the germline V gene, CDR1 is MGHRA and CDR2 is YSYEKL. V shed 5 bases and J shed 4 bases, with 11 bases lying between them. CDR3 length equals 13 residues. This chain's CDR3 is CASSSGHVTEAFF. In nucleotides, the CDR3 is TGCGCCAGCAGCAGCGGCCATGTCACTGAAGCTTTCTTT.

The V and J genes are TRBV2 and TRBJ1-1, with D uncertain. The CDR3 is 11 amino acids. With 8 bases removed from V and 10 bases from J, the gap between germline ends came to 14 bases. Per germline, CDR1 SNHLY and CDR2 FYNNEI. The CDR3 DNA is TGTGCCAGCTTGTACGTGGAGTTAGCTTTCTTT. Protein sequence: CASLYVELAFF. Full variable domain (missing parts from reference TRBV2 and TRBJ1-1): EPEVTQTPSHQVTQMGQEVILRCVPISNHLYFYWYRQILGQKVEFLVSFYNNEISEKSEIFDDQFSVERPDGSNFTLKIRSTKLEDSAMYFCASLYVELAFFGQGTRLTVV.

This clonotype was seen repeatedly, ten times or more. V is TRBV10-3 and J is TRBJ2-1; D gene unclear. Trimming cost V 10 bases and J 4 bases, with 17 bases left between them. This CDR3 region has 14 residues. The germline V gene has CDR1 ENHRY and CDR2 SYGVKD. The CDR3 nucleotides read TGTGCCACCGTCTATTCGTCCATTTACAATGAGCAGTTCTTC. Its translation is CATVYSSIYNEQFF.

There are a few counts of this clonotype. CDR3 region: CSARGGNQPQHF. CDR3 in DNA: TGCAGTGCTCGGGGAGGGAATCAGCCCCAGCATTTT. The chain carries TRBV20-1 and TRBJ1-5; D remains unclear. Per germline, CDR1 DFQATT and CDR2 SNEGSKA (reference sequence). V dropped 5 bases and J dropped 4 bases, with 9 bases sitting between them. The CDR3 runs 12 residues.

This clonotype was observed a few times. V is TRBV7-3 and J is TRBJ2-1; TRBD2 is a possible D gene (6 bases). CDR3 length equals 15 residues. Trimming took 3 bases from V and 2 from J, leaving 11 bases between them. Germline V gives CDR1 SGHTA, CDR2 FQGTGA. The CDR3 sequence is CASSFVAGPYNEQFF. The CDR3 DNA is TGTGCCAGCAGCTTTGTTGCGGGGCCCTACAATGAGCAGTTCTTC.

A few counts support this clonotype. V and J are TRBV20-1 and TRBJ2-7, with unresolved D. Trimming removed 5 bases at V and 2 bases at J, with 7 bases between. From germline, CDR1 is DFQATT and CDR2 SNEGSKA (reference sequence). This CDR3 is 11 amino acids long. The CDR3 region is CSAQTPYEQYF. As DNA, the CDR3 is TGCAGTGCTCAGACACCCTACGAGCAGTACTTC.

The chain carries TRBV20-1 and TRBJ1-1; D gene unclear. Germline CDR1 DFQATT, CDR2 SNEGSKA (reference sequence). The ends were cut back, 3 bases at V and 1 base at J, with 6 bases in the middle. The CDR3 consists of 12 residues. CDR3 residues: CSASRQNTEAFF. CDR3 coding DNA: TGCAGTGCTAGTCGACAGAACACTGAAGCTTTCTTT.

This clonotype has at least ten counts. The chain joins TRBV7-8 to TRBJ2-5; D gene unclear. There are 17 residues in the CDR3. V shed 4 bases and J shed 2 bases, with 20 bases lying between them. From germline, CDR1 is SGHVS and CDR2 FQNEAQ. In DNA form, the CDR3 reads TGTGCCAGCAGCTCAGGCCCCTTAGGGCCGGCACAAGAGACCCAGTACTTC. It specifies CASSSGPLGPAQETQYF.

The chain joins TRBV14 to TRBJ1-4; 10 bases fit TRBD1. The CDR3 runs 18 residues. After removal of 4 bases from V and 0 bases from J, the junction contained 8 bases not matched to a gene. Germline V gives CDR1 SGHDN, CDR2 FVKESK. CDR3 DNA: TGTGCCAGCAGCCCCCTGGACAGGGGGTCCCCAACTAATGAAAAACTGTTTTTT. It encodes CASSPLDRGSPTNEKLFF.

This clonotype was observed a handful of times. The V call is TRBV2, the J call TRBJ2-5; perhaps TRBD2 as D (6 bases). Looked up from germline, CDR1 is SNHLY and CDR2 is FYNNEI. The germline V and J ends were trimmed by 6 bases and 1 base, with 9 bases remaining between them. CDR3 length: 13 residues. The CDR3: CASRRDSQETQYF. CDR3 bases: TGTGCCAGCAGGCGGGACTCCCAAGAGACCCAGTACTTC.

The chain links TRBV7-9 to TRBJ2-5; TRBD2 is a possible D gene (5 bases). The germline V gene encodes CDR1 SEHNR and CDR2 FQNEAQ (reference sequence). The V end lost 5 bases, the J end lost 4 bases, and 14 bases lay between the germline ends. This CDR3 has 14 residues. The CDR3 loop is CASSPVAGGETQYF. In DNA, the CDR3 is TGTGCCAGCAGCCCTGTGGCGGGCGGAGAGACCCAGTACTTC. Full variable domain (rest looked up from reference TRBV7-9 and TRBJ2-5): DTGVSQNPRHKITKRGQNVTFRCDPISEHNRLYWYRQTLGQGPEFLTYFQNEAQLEKSRLLSDRFSAERPKGSFSTLEIQRTEQGDSAMYLCASSPVAGGETQYFGPGTRLLVL.

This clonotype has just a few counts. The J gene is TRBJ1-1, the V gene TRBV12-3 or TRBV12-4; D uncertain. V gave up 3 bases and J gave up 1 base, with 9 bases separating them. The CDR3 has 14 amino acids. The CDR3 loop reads CASSFGVANTEAFF. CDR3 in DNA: TGTGCCAGCAGTTTTGGGGTGGCGAACACTGAAGCTTTCTTT.

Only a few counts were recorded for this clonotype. The CDR3 nucleotides read TGTGCCAGCAGTTACAGGGACAGGGCCTACAATGAGCAGTTCTTC. Translated: CASSYRDRAYNEQFF. The gene calls are TRBV6-2 or TRBV6-3 and TRBJ2-1; TRBD1 aligns across 9 bases. This CDR3 comprises 15 residues. The germline V gene encodes CDR1 MNHEY and CDR2 SVGEGT. V trimming: 2 bases; J trimming: 2 bases; junction bases outside the gene matches: 1.

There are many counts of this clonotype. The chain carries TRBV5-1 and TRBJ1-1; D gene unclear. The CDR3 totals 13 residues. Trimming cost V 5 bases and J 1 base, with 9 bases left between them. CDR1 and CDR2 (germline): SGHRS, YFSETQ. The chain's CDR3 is CASRPTANTEAFF. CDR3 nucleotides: TGCGCCAGCAGACCTACAGCGAACACTGAAGCTTTCTTT.

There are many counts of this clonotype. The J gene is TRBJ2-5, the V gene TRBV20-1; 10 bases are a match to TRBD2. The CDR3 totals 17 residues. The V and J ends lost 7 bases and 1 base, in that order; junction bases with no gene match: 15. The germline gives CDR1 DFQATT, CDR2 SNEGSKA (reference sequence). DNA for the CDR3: TGCAGTGTCAAAAAGCCCCTTAGCGGGGGGCTCCAAGAGACCCAGTACTTC. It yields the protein CSVKKPLSGGLQETQYF.

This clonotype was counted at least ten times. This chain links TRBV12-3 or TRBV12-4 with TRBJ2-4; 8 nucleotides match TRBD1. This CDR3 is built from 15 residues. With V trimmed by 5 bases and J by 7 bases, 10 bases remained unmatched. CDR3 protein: CASSPLTGDQNIQYF. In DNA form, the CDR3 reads TGTGCCAGCAGTCCGTTGACAGGGGACCAGAACATTCAGTACTTC.

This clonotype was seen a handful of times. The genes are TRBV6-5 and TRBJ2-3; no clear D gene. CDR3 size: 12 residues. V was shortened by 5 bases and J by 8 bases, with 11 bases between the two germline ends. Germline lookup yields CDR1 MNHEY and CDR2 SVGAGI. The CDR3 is CASSLSWGTQYF. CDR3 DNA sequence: TGTGCCAGCAGTCTGTCGTGGGGTACGCAGTATTTT.

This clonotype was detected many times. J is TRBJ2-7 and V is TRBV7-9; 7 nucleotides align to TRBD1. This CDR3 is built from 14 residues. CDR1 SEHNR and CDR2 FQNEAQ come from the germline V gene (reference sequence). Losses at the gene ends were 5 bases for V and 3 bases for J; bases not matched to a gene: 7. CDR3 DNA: TGTGCCAGCAGCGTGACAGGGTCAGGCTACGAGCAGTACTTC. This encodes CASSVTGSGYEQYF.

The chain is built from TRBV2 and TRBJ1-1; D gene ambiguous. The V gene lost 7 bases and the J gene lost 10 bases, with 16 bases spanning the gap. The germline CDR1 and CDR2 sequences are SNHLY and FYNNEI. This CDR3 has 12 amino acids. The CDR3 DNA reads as TGTGCCAGCACCCCGGAAGGCCCTCGAGCTTTCTTT. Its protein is CASTPEGPRAFF.

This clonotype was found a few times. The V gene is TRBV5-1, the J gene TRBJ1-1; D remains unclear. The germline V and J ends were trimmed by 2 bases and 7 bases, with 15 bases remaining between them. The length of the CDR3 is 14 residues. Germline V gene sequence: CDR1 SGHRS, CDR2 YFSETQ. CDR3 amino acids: CASSFRRPTDEAFF. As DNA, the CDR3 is TGCGCCAGCAGCTTCCGGCGCCCTACGGATGAAGCTTTCTTT.

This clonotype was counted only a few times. The CDR3 region has the DNA TGCGCCAGCAGCTATATAGATGAGACCCAGTACTTC. Translating it yields CASSYIDETQYF. The chain has TRBV5-1 and TRBJ2-5; D uncertain. Trimming removed 3 bases from V and 5 bases from J, with 8 bases in between. Germline CDR1 SGHRS, CDR2 YFSETQ. This CDR3 is 12 amino acids long.

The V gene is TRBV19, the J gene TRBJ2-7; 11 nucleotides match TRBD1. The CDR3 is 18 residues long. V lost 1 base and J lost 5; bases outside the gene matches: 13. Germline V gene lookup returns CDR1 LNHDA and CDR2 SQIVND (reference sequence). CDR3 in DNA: TGTGCCAGTAGTATAGGAAGAGGACAGGGGGCGAAGACTAACGAGCAGTACTTC. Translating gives CASSIGRGQGAKTNEQYF.

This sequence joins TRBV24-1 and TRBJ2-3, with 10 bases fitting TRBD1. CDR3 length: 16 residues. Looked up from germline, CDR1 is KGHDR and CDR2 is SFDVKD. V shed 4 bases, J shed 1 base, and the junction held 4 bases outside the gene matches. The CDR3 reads CATSDGQGGRTDTQYF. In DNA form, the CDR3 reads TGTGCCACCAGTGACGGACAGGGGGGACGCACAGATACGCAGTATTTT.

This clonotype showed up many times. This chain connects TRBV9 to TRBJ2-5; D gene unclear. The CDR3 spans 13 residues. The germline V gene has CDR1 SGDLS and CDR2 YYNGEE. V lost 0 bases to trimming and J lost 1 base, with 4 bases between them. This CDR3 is CASSVDVQETQYF. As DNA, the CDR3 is TGTGCCAGCAGCGTAGACGTCCAAGAGACCCAGTACTTC.